A selection of T cell receptor beta chains follows, all from one sample in a study of T cell changes during pregnancy in multiple sclerosis. Data came from immunoSEQ multiplex PCR; TCRdb stores just in-frame clones and leaves some out. The sample consists of roughly 28,000 clones, roughly 89% of them appearing once. The specimen was CD4+ T cells from peripheral blood mononuclear cells, collected in the first trimester of pregnancy. The source of these receptors is a female donor in good health, enrolled as a control in a pregnancy study. Each CDR3 is given with its conserved first and last residue. A D gene is named only where the DNA matches it firmly. Clone size is given for some rows only: seen once, a few or many times, or a class if the clone is expanded.

d_gene,j_gene,v_gene,abundance,CDR3aa,CDR3nt
TRBD1,TRBJ2-7,TRBV5-1,.,CASSATGTGAEQYF,TGCGCCAGCAGCGCTACCGGGACAGGGGCCGAGCAGTACTTC
.,TRBJ1-1,TRBV4-2,.,CASSLLAPNTEAFF,TGTGCCAGCAGCCTATTGGCCCCGAACACTGAAGCTTTCTTT
.,TRBJ1-2,TRBV2,.,CASSEKQVGYGYTF,TGTGCCAGCAGTGAAAAACAGGTTGGATATGGCTACACCTTC
TRBD1,TRBJ1-1,TRBV6-1,.,CASRDLGQVNTEAFF,TGTGCCAGCAGGGATCTCGGACAGGTGAACACTGAAGCTTTCTTT
TRBD1,TRBJ1-6,TRBV27,few,CASRQGIDNSPLHF,TGTGCCAGCCGACAGGGTATTGATAATTCACCCCTCCACTTT
TRBD2,TRBJ2-7,TRBV25-1,.,CASTWPWGGEQYF,TGTGCCAGCACCTGGCCTTGGGGAGGGGAGCAGTACTTC
.,TRBJ1-2,TRBV19,.,CASSMMGANGYTF,TGTGCCAGTAGTATGATGGGGGCGAATGGCTACACCTTC
.,TRBJ1-1,TRBV20-1,.,CSARDTAEAFF,TGCAGTGCTAGGGACACCGCTGAAGCTTTCTTT
TRBD1,TRBJ2-2,TRBV7-9,medium-sized,CASSLGGTGRTGELFF,TGTGCCAGCAGCTTAGGAGGGACAGGACGCACCGGGGAGCTGTTTTTT
TRBD2,TRBJ2-3,TRBV5-5,.,CASSWGSGRGTDTQYF,TGTGCCAGCAGCTGGGGGAGCGGGAGGGGGACAGATACGCAGTATTTT
TRBD2,TRBJ2-7,TRBV7-2,once,CASSLGLAGGYEQYF,TGTGCCAGCAGCTTAGGACTAGCGGGAGGCTACGAGCAGTACTTC
TRBD1,TRBJ2-3,TRBV27,.,CASSYFDRGGDTQYF,TGTGCCAGCAGTTATTTTGACAGGGGTGGCGATACGCAGTATTTT
TRBD1,TRBJ2-3,TRBV15,.,CAVRQGVTDTQYF,TGTGCCGTCAGACAGGGGGTCACAGATACGCAGTATTTT
.,TRBJ2-3,TRBV6-1,once,CASSEGRGKRWEGEDTQYF,TGTGCCAGCAGTGAAGGACGGGGGAAACGGTGGGAGGGGGAAGATACGCAGTATTTT
.,TRBJ2-2,TRBV9,.,CASSALGHSAHTGELFF,TGTGCCAGCAGCGCACTAGGCCACAGTGCGCACACCGGGGAGCTGTTTTTT
.,TRBJ2-7,TRBV12-5,.,CASGPGEQYF,TGTGCTAGTGGTCCCGGGGAGCAGTACTTC
TRBD2,TRBJ2-7,TRBV18,.,CASSPLATSVSYEQYF,TGTGCCAGCTCACCACTGGCGACTAGCGTATCCTACGAGCAGTACTTC
TRBD2,TRBJ2-2,TRBV4-2,few,CASSRGREGGELFF,TGTGCCAGCAGCCGCGGGCGGGAGGGCGGGGAGCTGTTTTTT
.,TRBJ2-7,TRBV15,.,CATSRKRSGLEQYF,TGTGCCACCAGCAGGAAAAGATCAGGGCTCGAGCAGTACTTC
TRBD2,TRBJ2-2,TRBV29-1,.,CSVGLASTGELFF,TGCAGCGTTGGACTAGCGAGCACCGGGGAGCTGTTTTTT
TRBD2,TRBJ2-2,TRBV5-6,.,CASSFSGTIVGELFF,TGTGCCAGCAGCTTTAGCGGGACCATCGTAGGGGAGCTGTTTTTT
TRBD2,TRBJ2-3,TRBV10-3,.,CATREGLGYSTDTQYF,TGTGCCACCCGGGAGGGGCTTGGATATAGCACAGATACGCAGTATTTT
.,TRBJ2-7,TRBV6-1,.,CASSQGRGEQYF,TGTGCCAGCAGCCAGGGTAGAGGCGAGCAGTACTTC
TRBD1,TRBJ2-7,TRBV18,.,CASSPGTDPYEQYF,TGTGCCAGCTCACCCGGGACAGACCCTTACGAGCAGTACTTC
TRBD1,TRBJ2-7,TRBV28,.,CASSSRRGIHEQYF,TGTGCCAGCAGTTCACGCAGGGGGATTCACGAGCAGTACTTC
.,TRBJ1-3,TRBV5-1,.,CASSLAGKGNTIYF,TGCGCCAGCAGCTTGGCAGGGAAAGGAAACACCATATATTTT
TRBD1,TRBJ2-2,TRBV10-3,.,CAISESTGEYTGELFF,TGTGCCATCAGTGAGTCCACAGGGGAATACACCGGGGAGCTGTTTTTT
TRBD2,TRBJ2-1,TRBV5-1,.,CASSPGTSGGFAQFF,TGCGCCAGCAGCCCCGGGACTAGCGGGGGGTTTGCTCAGTTCTTC
.,TRBJ1-3,TRBV5-1,.,CASSLGRSGNTIYF,TGCGCCAGCAGCTTGGGCAGGTCGGGAAACACCATATATTTT
.,TRBJ1-1,TRBV15,.,CATSRDRGLLTNTEAFF,TGTGCCACCAGCAGAGATCGCGGCCTTTTAACGAACACTGAAGCTTTCTTT
.,TRBJ2-3,TRBV7-3,once,CASAQGGGITDTQYF,TGTGCCAGCGCCCAAGGTGGCGGAATCACAGATACGCAGTATTTT
.,TRBJ2-1,TRBV4-1,.,CASQAAIYNEQFF,TGCGCCAGCCAAGCGGCCATCTACAATGAGCAGTTCTTC
.,TRBJ2-2,TRBV19,.,CASSPGQIHTGELFF,TGTGCCAGTAGTCCCGGACAGATCCACACCGGGGAGCTGTTTTTT
TRBD1,TRBJ1-4,TRBV10-3,.,CAISAGGPNEKLFF,TGTGCCATCAGTGCAGGGGGTCCTAATGAAAAACTGTTTTTT
.,TRBJ2-3,TRBV10-1,.,CASNWQGTDTQYF,TGCGCCAGCAATTGGCAGGGGACGGATACGCAGTATTTT
TRBD1,TRBJ2-1,TRBV2,.,CASKPGTGSYNEQFF,TGTGCCAGCAAGCCAGGGACAGGGTCTTACAATGAGCAGTTCTTC
.,TRBJ2-3,TRBV10-3,.,CAIGTGTDTQYF,TGTGCCATTGGGACTGGCACAGATACGCAGTATTTT
TRBD1,TRBJ1-6,TRBV5-1,.,CASSPGTGDNSPLHF,TGCGCCAGCAGCCCAGGGACAGGGGATAATTCACCCCTCCACTTT
.,TRBJ1-3,TRBV7-6,.,CASSSRTGKRNTIYF,TGTGCCAGCAGCTCACGGACGGGAAAGAGAAACACCATATATTTT
TRBD1,TRBJ2-2,TRBV29-1,.,CSVPTGAGELFF,TGCAGCGTACCGACAGGGGCCGGGGAGCTGTTTTTT
TRBD1,TRBJ2-1,TRBV4-3,.,CASSQGYGTGDFNEQFF,TGCGCCAGCAGCCAAGGATACGGGACAGGGGACTTTAATGAGCAGTTCTTC
.,TRBJ1-5,TRBV27,.,CASSLFGLNVGGNQPQHF,TGTGCCAGCAGTTTATTTGGGTTAAACGTCGGGGGCAATCAGCCCCAGCATTTT
TRBD1,TRBJ1-4,TRBV6-6,.,CASSSRDRNEKLFF,TGTGCCAGCAGTTCCCGGGACAGAAATGAAAAACTGTTTTTT
.,TRBJ2-3,TRBV7-3,.,CASSTNRGGIGYF,TGTGCCAGCAGCACGAACAGGGGGGGTATCGGGTATTTT
.,TRBJ2-2,TRBV6-1,.,CASSEIVTGELFF,TGTGCCAGCAGTGAAATCGTCACCGGGGAGCTGTTTTTT
.,TRBJ2-1,TRBV18,.,CASSPPMGGRGYNEQFF,TGTGCCAGCTCACCACCGATGGGGGGAAGAGGCTACAATGAGCAGTTCTTC
.,TRBJ1-6,TRBV19,.,CASSIVPGNSPLHF,TGTGCCAGTAGTATAGTTCCGGGTAATTCACCCCTCCACTTT
.,TRBJ2-2,TRBV10-1,few,CASSDYRVGGELFF,TGCGCCAGCAGTGACTACAGGGTCGGCGGGGAGCTGTTTTTT
TRBD1,TRBJ1-4,TRBV30,few,CALQGGTNEKLFF,TGTGCCTTACAGGGGGGGACTAATGAAAAACTGTTTTTT
TRBD1,TRBJ2-7,TRBV28,.,CASSLGGTGSYEQYF,TGTGCCAGCAGTTTGGGCGGGACAGGGTCCTACGAGCAGTACTTC